This TCR beta chain appears in the sequencing data of a study of blood T cells in healthy people across ages. This clonotype appeared a few times. Alongside a J-beta primer mix, a sample-barcoded 5' primer served in a second PCR lasting about 7 to 11 cycles. Using its own MiXCR run on the 5' RACE reads, TCRdb lists one record per CDR3 protein. The sample includes roughly 800,000 distinct CDR3 sequences, 25% of them seen just once. CDR1 is MNHEY and CDR2 is SVGEGT in the germline V gene. Unmatched junction bases numbered 8, after V lost 5 bases and J lost 1 base. The CDR3 sequence is 16 residues long. The data were also submitted as part of a second study, on T cells of mothers and their children.

The V call is TRBV6-2 or TRBV6-3, the J call TRBJ2-7, with TRBD1 matching over 10 bases. The receptor was derived from a boy aged 5-17 years in good health. Material for sequencing was blood. The CDR3 coding sequence is TGTGCCAGCAGTAACGAAGGGGACAGGGGATCCTACGAGCAGTACTTC. Translated, it gives CASSNEGDRGSYEQYF.